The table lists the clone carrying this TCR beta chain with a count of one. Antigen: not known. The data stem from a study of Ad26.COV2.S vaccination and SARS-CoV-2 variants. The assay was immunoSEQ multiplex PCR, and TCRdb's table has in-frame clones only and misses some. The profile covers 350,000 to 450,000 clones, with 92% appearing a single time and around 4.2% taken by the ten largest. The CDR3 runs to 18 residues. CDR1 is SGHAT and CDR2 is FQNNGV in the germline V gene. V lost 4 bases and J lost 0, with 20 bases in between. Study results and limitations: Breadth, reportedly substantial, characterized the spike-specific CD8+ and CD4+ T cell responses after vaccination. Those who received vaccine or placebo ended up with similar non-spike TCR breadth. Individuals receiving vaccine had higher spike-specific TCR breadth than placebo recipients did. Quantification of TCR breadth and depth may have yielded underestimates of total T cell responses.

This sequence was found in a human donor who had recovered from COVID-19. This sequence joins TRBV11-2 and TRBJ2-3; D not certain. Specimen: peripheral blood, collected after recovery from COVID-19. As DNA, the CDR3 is TGTGCCAGCAGCTCCAGTCGTCGTCGCTATCAGAGCACAGATACGCAGTATTTT. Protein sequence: CASSSSRRRYQSTDTQYF.